The rows below give T cell receptor beta chains drawn from one sample of a study of blood T cell repertoires in COVID-19. TCRdb's table, derived via immunoSEQ multiplex PCR, lists solely in-frame clones and lacks some. The repertoire has some 400,000 clones, roughly nine tenths of them found once; the top ten carry around 0.94%. Sequencing was done on a sample of PBMCs or T cells enriched from blood (not recorded which). The receptor set was obtained from a woman in her thirties or forties who had been exposed to COVID-19. Both conserved end residues are part of each CDR3. A D gene is named only where the DNA matches it firmly. Size is stated for part of the rows, as once, few or many counts, or as a class when the clone is expanded.

j_gene | abundance | v_gene | d_gene | CDR3aa | CDR3nt
TRBJ2-1 | . | TRBV7-8 | TRBD2 | CASSLVAGALYNEQFF | TGTGCCAGCAGCCTCGTAGCGGGGGCCCTTTACAATGAGCAGTTCTTC
TRBJ2-5 | . | TRBV7-8 | TRBD1 | CASSRTGLTQYF | TGTGCCAGCAGCCGGACAGGTTTAACCCAGTACTTC
TRBJ1-4 | . | TRBV29-1 | TRBD1 | CSAEIDRAPEKLFF | TGCAGCGCCGAGATAGACAGGGCCCCGGAAAAACTGTTTTTT
TRBJ2-3 | . | TRBV3-1/TRBV3-2 | . | CASSQDPGDTQYF | TGTGCCAGCAGCCAAGATCCAGGAGATACGCAGTATTTT
TRBJ1-6 | . | TRBV30 | TRBD1 | CAWSVQGTGNSPLHF | TGTGCCTGGAGTGTACAAGGGACAGGGAATTCACCCCTCCACTTT
TRBJ2-7 | . | TRBV5-1 | TRBD1 | CASRSSSQGATGGEQYF | TGCGCCAGCAGATCTAGTTCCCAGGGGGCGACAGGGGGCGAGCAGTACTTC
TRBJ2-3 | . | TRBV3-1/TRBV3-2 | TRBD1 | CASSQGAGGQGRDTQYF | TGTGCCAGCAGCCAAGGGGCTGGGGGACAGGGGAGAGATACGCAGTATTTT
TRBJ2-1 | . | TRBV7-2 | TRBD2 | CASSLRVAGESQFF | TGTGCCAGCAGCTTACGGGTAGCGGGAGAGTCGCAGTTCTTC
TRBJ2-2 | . | TRBV5-1 | . | CASSSRTNTGELFF | TGCGCCAGCAGCTCGAGGACGAACACCGGGGAGCTGTTTTTT
TRBJ2-3 | . | TRBV11-2 | . | CASSTRDSTTDTQYF | TGTGCCAGCAGCACCCGGGACTCTACTACAGATACGCAGTATTTT
TRBJ1-4 | . | TRBV7-6 | TRBD1 | CASSLGQGNEKLFF | TGTGCCAGCAGCCTGGGACAGGGAAATGAAAAACTGTTTTTT
TRBJ1-5 | . | TRBV7-2 | TRBD1 | CASSLNRGSNQPQHF | TGTGCCAGCAGCTTAAACAGGGGGAGCAATCAGCCCCAGCATTTT
TRBJ2-3 | . | TRBV9 | TRBD2 | CASSVGLAGVDTQYF | TGTGCCAGCAGCGTAGGGCTAGCGGGGGTGGATACGCAGTATTTT
TRBJ1-3 | . | TRBV6-4 | . | CASSPSGESGNTIYF | TGTGCCAGCAGCCCCTCAGGGGAGTCGGGAAACACCATATATTTT
TRBJ1-2 | . | TRBV7-8 | TRBD1 | CASSEQTGAGYGYTF | TGTGCCAGCAGCGAACAGACAGGGGCCGGCTATGGCTACACCTTC
TRBJ1-1 | . | TRBV7-2 | . | CASSLASVPPLNTEAFF | TGTGCCAGCAGCTTAGCGAGTGTTCCCCCCTTGAACACTGAAGCTTTCTTT
TRBJ1-1 | . | TRBV4-3 | . | CASSHAARGGTEAFF | TGCGCCAGCAGCCACGCAGCCAGGGGCGGCACTGAAGCTTTCTTT
TRBJ1-2 | . | TRBV5-8 | TRBD1 | CASSLDRGAYGYTF | TGTGCCAGCAGCCTCGACAGGGGGGCCTATGGCTACACCTTC
TRBJ2-3 | . | TRBV9 | . | CASSDPESGVNSTDTQYF | TGTGCCAGCAGCGATCCCGAATCGGGGGTGAATAGCACAGATACGCAGTATTTT
TRBJ1-2 | . | TRBV11-3 | TRBD1 | CASSLDWDRGAYGYTF | TGTGCCAGCAGCTTAGATTGGGACAGGGGAGCCTATGGCTACACCTTC
TRBJ1-4 | once | TRBV7-6 | TRBD1 | CASSLYRGLGEKLFF | TGTGCCAGCAGCTTATACAGGGGGCTTGGTGAAAAACTGTTTTTT
TRBJ1-4 | . | TRBV30 | . | CAWSVRRGEKLFF | TGTGCCTGGAGTGTACGGAGAGGAGAAAAACTGTTTTTT
TRBJ1-2 | few | TRBV6-2/TRBV6-3 | . | CASSYGERYGYTF | TGTGCCAGCAGTTACGGAGAGCGTTATGGCTACACCTTC
TRBJ1-4 | . | TRBV11-2 | . | CASSLHNRVNEKLFF | TGTGCCAGCAGCTTACATAACAGGGTTAATGAAAAACTGTTTTTT
TRBJ2-5 | . | TRBV27 | TRBD2 | CASKLKTGLSKETQYF | TGTGCCAGCAAACTGAAGACGGGACTATCAAAAGAGACCCAGTACTTC
TRBJ1-1 | . | TRBV18 | . | CASSPTVGGANTEAFF | TGTGCCAGCTCACCGACGGTCGGGGGAGCGAACACTGAAGCTTTCTTT
TRBJ2-2 | . | TRBV28 | TRBD1 | CASSLWGPGQGPGELFF | TGTGCCAGCAGTTTATGGGGGCCGGGACAGGGCCCCGGGGAGCTGTTTTTT
TRBJ1-5 | . | TRBV3-1/TRBV3-2 | TRBD1 | CASSQGTGSQPQHF | TGTGCCAGCAGCCAAGGGACAGGGAGTCAGCCCCAGCATTTT
TRBJ2-3 | . | TRBV20-1 | . | CSARIGDTQYF | TGCAGTGCCCGAATCGGGGATACGCAGTATTTT
TRBJ1-3 | . | TRBV5-1 | TRBD1 | CASSFDLTGSSAGNTIYF | TGCGCCAGCAGCTTCGACCTGACAGGGAGTTCCGCTGGAAACACCATATATTTT
TRBJ2-7 | . | TRBV27 | TRBD1 | CASSYTGTGTYEQYF | TGTGCCAGCAGTTATACCGGGACAGGGACCTACGAGCAGTACTTC
TRBJ1-2 | . | TRBV2 | . | CASSEKSSNGYTF | TGTGCCAGCAGTGAGAAGAGTTCTAATGGCTACACCTTC
TRBJ1-3 | . | TRBV29-1 | . | CSVFDGAGNTIYF | TGCAGCGTCTTCGACGGGGCTGGAAACACCATATATTTT
TRBJ2-7 | . | TRBV19 | . | CASSASLTYEQYF | TGTGCCAGTAGTGCTAGTTTAACTTACGAGCAGTACTTC
TRBJ1-1 | . | TRBV7-9 | . | CASSLGALNTEAFF | TGTGCCAGCAGCTTGGGGGCGCTGAACACTGAAGCTTTCTTT
TRBJ2-5 | . | TRBV15 | . | CATSRDRGLGTQYF | TGTGCCACCAGCAGAGATAGGGGCCTGGGGACCCAGTACTTC
TRBJ1-1 | . | TRBV30 | TRBD1 | CAWSVGTGTLNTEAFF | TGTGCCTGGAGTGTCGGGACAGGGACGTTGAACACTGAAGCTTTCTTT
TRBJ2-3 | . | TRBV2 | . | CARAGGTDTQYF | TGTGCCAGGGCAGGGGGCACAGATACGCAGTATTTT
TRBJ1-2 | . | TRBV3-1/TRBV3-2 | TRBD1 | CASSRGDRGSGYTF | TGTGCCAGCAGCCGCGGGGACAGGGGGTCTGGCTACACCTTC
TRBJ2-5 | . | TRBV6-1 | . | CASSELRETQYF | TGTGCCAGCAGTGAACTGCGTGAGACCCAGTACTTC
TRBJ1-2 | . | TRBV6-5 | . | CASSYGGAYYGYTF | TGTGCCAGCAGTTACGGGGGCGCTTACTATGGCTACACCTTC